A selection of T cell receptor beta chains follows, all from one sample in a study of cytomegalovirus exposure and HLA in healthy donors. The repertoire was sequenced with immunoSEQ multiplex PCR; TCRdb's copy has only in-frame clones and lacks some. Recorded for this sample: more than 95,000 clones. Sequenced: PBMCs. Receptors originate from a man aged 18 to 30 in good health and CMV-seronegative. CDR3s include the opening cysteine and the closing phenylalanine or tryptophan. The D gene is left open where the match is weak.

J | D | V | CDR3 | DNA
TRBJ2-7 | TRBD1 | TRBV19 | CASSLTGATEQYF | TGTGCCAGTAGCCTGACAGGGGCAACCGAGCAGTACTTC
TRBJ1-1 | NA | TRBV11-2 | CASSTVGGMVTEAFF | TGTGCCAGCAGCACAGTGGGCGGGATGGTAACTGAAGCTTTCTTT
TRBJ2-3 | NA | TRBV18 | CASSPSGNTQYF | TGTGCCAGCTCACCATCGGGGAATACGCAGTATTTT
TRBJ1-2 | NA | TRBV6-1 | CASSERAGNYGYTF | TGTGCCAGCAGTGAAAGAGCGGGGAACTATGGCTACACCTTC
TRBJ2-7 | TRBD2 | TRBV28 | CASSLIAGAAYEQYF | TGTGCCAGCAGTTTGATTGCGGGAGCAGCCTACGAGCAGTACTTC
TRBJ2-7 | NA | TRBV19 | CASTTRVGEQYF | TGTGCCAGTACCACCAGGGTTGGCGAGCAGTACTTC
TRBJ2-3 | TRBD2 | TRBV5-1 | CASSLVSGGTDTQYF | TGCGCCAGCAGCTTGGTTAGCGGGGGCACAGATACGCAGTATTTT
TRBJ1-2 | NA | TRBV19 | CASTGQGHSRFGYTF | TGTGCCAGTACCGGCCAGGGCCATTCTCGATTTGGCTACACCTTC
TRBJ1-2 | NA | TRBV19 | CASSPPRDRSGYTF | TGTGCCAGTAGTCCTCCCAGGGATAGGAGTGGCTACACCTTC
TRBJ1-2 | TRBD1 | TRBV28 | CASSPDRGRRGYTF | TGTGCCAGCAGTCCGGACAGGGGGCGTCGTGGCTACACCTTC
TRBJ1-1 | TRBD1 | TRBV5-4 | CASGVQGGAWDTEAFF | TGTGCCAGCGGGGTACAAGGGGGCGCGTGGGACACTGAAGCTTTCTTT
TRBJ2-3 | TRBD2 | TRBV6-4 | CASSDSSGGSDTQYF | TGTGCCAGCAGTGATTCTAGCGGGGGATCAGATACGCAGTATTTT
TRBJ2-7 | TRBD1 | TRBV30 | CAWRSSGTGGEQYF | TGTGCCTGGAGATCTAGCGGGACAGGGGGGGAGCAGTACTTC
TRBJ2-2 | TRBD2 | TRBV5-1 | CASSTGLAGVANTGELFF | TGCGCCAGCAGCACCGGACTAGCGGGAGTGGCGAACACCGGGGAGCTGTTTTTT
TRBJ2-7 | NA | TRBV28 | CASSPRRGSFHEQYF | TGTGCCAGCAGCCCGAGGAGGGGCTCGTTCCACGAGCAGTACTTC
TRBJ2-7 | NA | TRBV19 | CASSIRGTYRRTGTDEQYF | TGTGCCAGTAGTATTAGGGGGACTTACCGTAGGACAGGAACCGACGAGCAGTACTTC